The 24 T cell receptor beta chains in this list originate from one sample, sequenced in a study of cytomegalovirus exposure and HLA in healthy donors (TCRdb year 2017). Library generation was performed with the immunoSEQ multiplex PCR assay. The multiplex PCR relied on a mix of 60 forward primers for TCR Vbeta segments and 13 reverse primers for TCR Jbeta segments. As stored in TCRdb, this immuneACCESS dataset retains in-frame rearrangements with V and J assigned. A fraction of the clones does not appear; measured against another copy, unresolved V genes explain less than half of the discrepancy, and the remainder lacks a known reason. The sample has more than 85,000 clones on record, 76% of them singletons. Jointly, the top ten make up 6.5% to 8.5% of the sample. The sample comprised PBMCs. These receptors were taken from a woman between 45 and 65 years old in good health and CMV-seropositive.

This chain uses TRBV4-3 with TRBJ2-6; the match to TRBD1 covers 12 bases. V trimming: 5 bases; J trimming: 2 bases; junction bases outside the gene matches: 4. This CDR3 contains 17 residues. Germline lookup yields CDR1 LGHNA and CDR2 YSLEER. CDR3 sequence reads: CASSYGTGGAGANVLTF. In DNA form, the CDR3 reads TGCGCCAGCAGCTACGGGACAGGGGGCGCTGGGGCCAACGTCCTGACTTTC.

The count of this clone is one. This chain joins TRBV5-1 and TRBJ2-1, with 11 bases lining up with TRBD2. V shed 3 bases, J shed 5 bases, and the junction held 7 bases outside the gene matches. CDR1 is SGHRS, CDR2 YFSETQ, per germline. The CDR3 consists of 16 residues. Here the CDR3 DNA reads TGCGCCAGCAGCTCCTCCCTAGCGGGGGGACACAATGAGCAGTTCTTC. This translates into CASSSSLAGGHNEQFF.

A single count supports this clone. The chain links TRBV11-3 to TRBJ2-5, with TRBD1 matching 10 bases. V trimming: 5 bases; J trimming: 5 bases; junction bases outside the gene matches: 2. The germline CDR1 and CDR2 sequences are SGHNT and YENEEA. There are 13 residues in the CDR3. The CDR3 here is CASSKGQGETQYF. The DNA of the CDR3 is TGTGCCAGCAGCAAGGGACAGGGGGAGACCCAGTACTTC. Drawing the rest from reference TRBV11-3 and TRBJ2-5, the complete variable domain is EAGVVQSPRYKIIEKKQPVAFWCNPISGHNTLYWYLQNLGQGPELLIRYENEEAVDDSQLPKDRFSAERLKGVDSTLKIQPAELGDSAVYLCASSKGQGETQYFGPGTRLLVL.

The chain combines TRBV11-2 with TRBJ2-3; 10 bases line up with TRBD2. Losses at the gene ends were 7 bases for V and 6 bases for J; bases not matched to a gene: 13. The CDR3 covers 16 residues. In germline, CDR1 is SGHAT, CDR2 FQNNGV. The CDR3: CASTPRVAGGPDTQYF. The CDR3 DNA reads TGTGCCAGCACCCCACGGGTAGCGGGAGGTCCGGATACGCAGTATTTT.

CDR3 nucleotide sequence: TGTGCCAGCAGCCCCCCAGGAACCTATTCTTGGGAGACCCAGTACTTC. Its protein is CASSPPGTYSWETQYF. The rearrangement links TRBV5-4 to TRBJ2-5; D uncertain. Germline lookup yields CDR1 SGHNT and CDR2 YYREEE (reference sequence). The V end was cut by 4 bases, the J end by 5 bases, with 21 bases between. This CDR3 is 16 amino acids long.

This chain joins TRBV9 and TRBJ2-6, with 8 bases identical to TRBD1. Germline V gene sequence: CDR1 SGDLS, CDR2 YYNGEE. The CDR3 is made up of 18 amino acids. The V and J ends lost 3 bases and 0 bases, in that order; junction bases with no gene match: 8. CDR3 DNA: TGTGCCAGCAGCGCCTCGGGACAGGTTCTCTCTGGGGCCAACGTCCTGACTTTC. Translation gives CASSASGQVLSGANVLTF.

The sample holds one count of this clone. The rearrangement links TRBV30 to TRBJ2-1; 13 bases map to TRBD2. The germline CDR1 and CDR2 sequences are GTSNPN and SVGIG (reference sequence). The junction had 1 base not matched to a gene; V was cut back by 3 bases and J by 2 bases. The length of the CDR3 is 15 residues. The CDR3 protein is CAWRGLAGTYNEQFF. The CDR3 coding sequence is TGTGCCTGGAGGGGACTAGCGGGAACCTACAATGAGCAGTTCTTC.

The V and J genes are TRBV6-5 and TRBJ2-2, with 11 bases fitting TRBD2. Germline CDR1 MNHEY, CDR2 SVGAGI. V gave up 7 bases and J gave up 6 bases; unmatched junction bases: 7. The CDR3 consists of 15 residues. CDR3 DNA sequence: TGTGCCAGCACCCTAGCGGGAGGCCCCCCCGGGGAGCTGTTTTTT. It translates to CASTLAGGPPGELFF.

This chain uses TRBV27 with TRBJ1-1; 8 positions match TRBD1. V lost 7 bases to trimming and J lost 12 bases; unmatched junction nucleotides: 16. This CDR3 contains 14 residues. The germline gives CDR1 MNHEY, CDR2 SMNVEV (reference sequence). In DNA form, the CDR3 reads TGTGCCAGCAACCGGGACAGGCGCCACCCTAACCCTTTCTTT. The encoded protein is CASNRDRRHPNPFF.

V usage is TRBV20-1 and J usage is TRBJ2-1; unclear D gene. With 3 bases removed from V and 3 bases from J, the gap between germline ends came to 3 bases. Germline CDR1 DFQATT, CDR2 SNEGSKA (reference sequence). The CDR3 extends over 11 amino acids. The DNA for the CDR3 is TGCAGTGCTAGCGGCTACAATGAGCAGTTCTTC. Its protein is CSASGYNEQFF.

The rearrangement joins TRBV5-4 to TRBJ1-2; 9 bases fit TRBD1. Germline loops: CDR1 SGHNT, CDR2 YYREEE (reference sequence). Trimming cost V 1 base and J 5 bases; bases outside gene matches: 3. This CDR3 contains 14 residues. CDR3 DNA: TGTGCCAGCAGCTTGCCCGGACAGGGGTATGGCTACACCTTC. Protein: CASSLPGQGYGYTF.

The rearrangement links TRBV7-3 to TRBJ1-1, with TRBD1 matching 7 bases. Germline trimming cut 0 bases from V and 2 bases from J; bases unmatched to any gene: 6. Germline V lookup: CDR1 SGHTA, CDR2 FQGTGA. The CDR3 is 16 residues long. CDR3 DNA sequence: TGTGCCAGCAGCTTAACCCGACAGGGTAGAAACACTGAAGCTTTCTTT. Protein product: CASSLTRQGRNTEAFF.

This clone was seen a few times. This chain joins TRBV27 and TRBJ2-7; maybe TRBD1 (5 bases). This CDR3 contains 13 residues. V dropped 2 bases and J dropped 6 bases, with 11 bases sitting between them. CDR1 is MNHEY, CDR2 SMNVEV, per germline (reference sequence). The CDR3 spells CASSLGAATEQYF. DNA for the CDR3: TGTGCCAGCAGTTTAGGGGCAGCCACCGAGCAGTACTTC.

To note about this clone: A read error may account for a junction end that differs from germline. The rearrangement joins TRBV7-9 to TRBJ1-4; 8 bases line up with TRBD1. Germline V gene sequence: CDR1 SEHNR, CDR2 FQNEAQ (reference sequence). The CDR3 loop spans 15 amino acids. CDR3 loop: CSSSTGQGRNEKLFF. The CDR3 DNA reads as TGTTCCAGCAGCACAGGACAGGGCCGGAATGAAAAACTGTTTTTT.

The CDR3 nucleotides read TGTGCCAGCAGGGTGGAGGAGGTGGTCACCGGGGAGCTGTTTTTT. Residues: CASRVEEVVTGELFF. The chain links TRBV7-2 to TRBJ2-2; D perhaps matches TRBD2 (5 bases). V lost 6 bases and J lost 4, with 15 bases in between. This CDR3 contains 15 residues. Germline V gene lookup returns CDR1 SGHTA and CDR2 FQGNSA.

Only one count was recorded for this clone. The V call is TRBV10-2, the J call TRBJ2-5; 8 nucleotides align to TRBD2. V lost 7 bases to trimming and J lost 7 bases; unmatched junction nucleotides: 5. CDR1 and CDR2 from the germline V gene are WSHSY and SAAADI. The CDR3 is 12 amino acids. CDR3 loop: CASTPGGATQYF. In DNA, the CDR3 is TGCGCCAGCACCCCGGGGGGGGCGACCCAGTACTTC.

CDR3 coding DNA: TGTGCCAGCAGCTTCGGTCAGGGTTTGGAAGAGACCCAGTACTTC. Protein product: CASSFGQGLEETQYF. This chain connects TRBV7-9 to TRBJ2-5, with D possibly TRBD1 on 5 matching bases. CDR1 and CDR2 (germline): SEHNR, FQNEAQ (reference sequence). V lost 3 bases and J lost 3, with 14 bases in between. The CDR3 covers 15 residues.

The V call is TRBV16, the J call TRBJ1-4; D is ambiguous. V was cut by 2 bases and J by 7 bases, with 14 bases left in between. Germline V CDR1 and CDR2: KGHSY, FQNENV. This CDR3 comprises 15 residues. CDR3: CASSQGTVGGEKLFF. In nucleotides, the CDR3 is TGTGCCAGCAGCCAAGGTACAGTAGGTGGTGAAAAACTGTTTTTT.

V gene TRBV9 combines with J gene TRBJ1-6, with a weak D call TRBD1 (5 bases). With 4 bases removed from V and 7 bases from J, the gap between germline ends came to 15 bases. In germline, CDR1 is SGDLS, CDR2 YYNGEE. The CDR3 has 15 residues. Here the CDR3 DNA reads TGTGCCAGCAGCTCCGGGGCGGGGGTCAATTCACCCCTCCACTTT. This gives the protein CASSSGAGVNSPLHF. The entire variable domain, with the rest obtained from reference TRBV9 and TRBJ1-6, is as follows: DSGVTQTPKHLITATGQRVTLRCSPRSGDLSVYWYQQSLDQGLQFLIQYYNGEERAKGNILERFSAQQFPDLHSELNLSSLELGDSALYFCASSSGAGVNSPLHFGNGTRLTVT.

The chain joins TRBV27 to TRBJ1-4, with D tentatively TRBD1 (5 bases). Trimming removed 6 bases at V and 8 bases at J, with 7 bases between. CDR1 is MNHEY and CDR2 is SMNVEV in the germline V gene (reference sequence). CDR3 length equals 11 residues. For the CDR3, the DNA is TGTGCCAGCAGGGGGGGAGAAAAACTGTTTTTT. Encoded protein: CASRGGEKLFF.

The V gene is TRBV5-1, the J gene TRBJ2-7; D ambiguous. Germline CDR1 reads SGHRS; CDR2 reads YFSETQ. The CDR3 is made up of 11 amino acids. With 4 bases removed from V and 4 bases from J, the gap between germline ends came to 6 bases. CDR3 sequence: CASSLNYEQYF. CDR3 in DNA: TGCGCCAGCAGCCTAAATTACGAGCAGTACTTC. Together with reference TRBV5-1 and TRBJ2-7, the CDR3 gives the full variable domain: KAGVTQTPRYLIKTRGQQVTLSCSPISGHRSVSWYQQTPGQGLQFLFEYFSETQRNKGNFPGRFSGRQFSNSRSEMNVSTLELGDSALYLCASSLNYEQYFGPGTRLTVT.

Details on this clone: Distinct nucleotide sequences in the sample also encode this CDR3. The J gene is TRBJ2-2, the V gene TRBV18; 7 bases match TRBD1. CDR3 length equals 15 residues. J was trimmed by 0 bases and V by 2 bases; bases with no gene match: 0. The germline gives CDR1 KGHSH, CDR2 LQKENI. The CDR3: CASSPGTANTGELFF. CDR3 DNA sequence: TGTGCCAGCTCACCAGGGACAGCGAACACCGGGGAGCTGTTTTTT.

The genes are TRBV5-5 and TRBJ1-4; 7 positions agree with TRBD1. The CDR3 covers 15 residues. With 9 bases clipped from V and 7 bases from J, the junction kept 15 bases outside the gene matches. Germline CDR1 and CDR2: SGHKS and YYEKEE (reference sequence). The CDR3 DNA reads TGTGCCACCCAAAAAACCCTGGGACAGAGTGAAAAACTGTTTTTT. The encoded protein is CATQKTLGQSEKLFF.

The chain joins TRBV15 to TRBJ2-7; possible D gene TRBD1, 5 bases. The CDR3 is 16 amino acids. Germline V gene lookup returns CDR1 LNHNV and CDR2 YYDKDF (reference sequence). V was shortened by 1 base and J by 3 bases, with 16 bases between the two germline ends. The CDR3 here is CATSRVGSTARYEQYF. Written as DNA, the CDR3 is TGTGCCACCAGCAGAGTGGGGTCGACAGCCCGCTACGAGCAGTACTTC.